This T cell receptor (beta chain) was identified during a study of blood T cell repertoires in COVID-19. Study at large: Researchers got acute and convalescent COVID-19 samples from the United States, Italy and Spain. PBMCs, B-cell-depleted T cells, or T cells provided the cDNA or gDNA that made up the material.

The ends lost 4 bases at V and 0 bases at J; junction bases unmatched: 8. The germline gives CDR1 SGDLS, CDR2 YYNGEE. This CDR3 comprises 18 residues. In the source study's methods: The assay estimated nucleated cells by amplifying reference gene primers. Only in-frame clones appear in the TCRdb table, and some are missing; sequencing was by immunoSEQ multiplex PCR. The D gene and trimming were derived from the DNA, and the V and J assignments and clone size from that table. The sample shows about 49,000 clones, 82% of them seen only once. Source material: peripheral blood. This TCR was recovered from a woman in her sixties with acute or convalescent COVID-19. The chain employs TRBV9 and TRBJ2-2; 11 nucleotides match TRBD1. The CDR3 protein is CASSPRTGGVSNTGELFF. The CDR3 coding sequence is TGTGCCAGCAGCCCCCGGACAGGGGGCGTATCGAACACCGGGGAGCTGTTTTTT.